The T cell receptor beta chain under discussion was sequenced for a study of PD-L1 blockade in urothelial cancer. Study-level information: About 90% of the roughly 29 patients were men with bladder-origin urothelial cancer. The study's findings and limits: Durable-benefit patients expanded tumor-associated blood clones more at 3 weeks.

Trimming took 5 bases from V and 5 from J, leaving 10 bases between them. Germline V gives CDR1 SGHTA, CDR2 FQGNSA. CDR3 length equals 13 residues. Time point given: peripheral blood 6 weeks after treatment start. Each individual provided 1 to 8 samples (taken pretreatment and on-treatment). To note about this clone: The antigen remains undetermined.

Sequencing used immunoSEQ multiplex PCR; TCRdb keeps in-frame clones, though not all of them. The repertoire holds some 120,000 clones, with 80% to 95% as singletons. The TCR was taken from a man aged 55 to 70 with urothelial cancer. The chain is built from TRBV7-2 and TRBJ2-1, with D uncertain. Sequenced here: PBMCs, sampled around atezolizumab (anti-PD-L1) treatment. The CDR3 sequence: CASSVDTHNEQFF. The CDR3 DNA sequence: TGTGCCAGCAGCGTAGACACCCACAATGAGCAGTTCTTC.